This T cell receptor beta chain stems from a study of T cells after yellow fever vaccination. Across the study: Preparing low-cell-number fractions relied on SMART-Seq v4 Ultra Low Input.

Study-wide results and caveats: Most clones from primary vaccination resurfaced after the booster (approximately 97% CD4, approximately 88% CD8).

Trimming removed 10 bases at V and 6 bases at J, with 16 bases between. This CDR3 comprises 13 residues. CDR1 is ENHRY and CDR2 is SYGVKD in the germline V gene. As concerns this clonotype: Its antigen is still unknown.

TCRdb called the 5' RACE reads again in MiXCR, with one record for every CDR3 protein. The table records some 560,000 distinct CDR3 sequences, less than 20% of them present only once. This receptor was obtained from a man younger than 35 who received the YFV17D yellow fever vaccine. The material sequenced was PBMCs, taken 5 days after the first yellow fever vaccination. The chain is built from TRBV10-3 and TRBJ1-5; perhaps TRBD1 as D (5 bases). DNA of the CDR3: TGTGCCAGCGAACCGGGGCGGGGTCAGCCCCAGCATTTT. Amino acid sequence: CASEPGRGQPQHF.